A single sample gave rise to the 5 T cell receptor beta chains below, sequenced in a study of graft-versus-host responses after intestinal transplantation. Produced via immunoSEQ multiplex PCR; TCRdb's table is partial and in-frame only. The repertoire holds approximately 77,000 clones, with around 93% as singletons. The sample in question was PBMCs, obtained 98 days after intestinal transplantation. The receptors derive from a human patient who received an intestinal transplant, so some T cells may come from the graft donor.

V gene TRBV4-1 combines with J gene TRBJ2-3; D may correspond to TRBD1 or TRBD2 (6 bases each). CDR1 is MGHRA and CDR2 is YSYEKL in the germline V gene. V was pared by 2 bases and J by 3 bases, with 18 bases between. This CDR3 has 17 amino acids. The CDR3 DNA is TGCGCCAGCAGCCAATGGGGGATAGGGGGGAAGACAGATACGCAGTATTTT. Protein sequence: CASSQWGIGGKTDTQYF.

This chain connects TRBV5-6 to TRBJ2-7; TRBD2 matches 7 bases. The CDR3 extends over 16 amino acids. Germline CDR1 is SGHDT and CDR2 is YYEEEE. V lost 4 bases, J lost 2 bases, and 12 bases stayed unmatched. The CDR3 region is CASSEQGTSAPYEQYF. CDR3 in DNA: TGTGCCAGCAGCGAGCAGGGTACTAGCGCGCCCTACGAGCAGTACTTC.

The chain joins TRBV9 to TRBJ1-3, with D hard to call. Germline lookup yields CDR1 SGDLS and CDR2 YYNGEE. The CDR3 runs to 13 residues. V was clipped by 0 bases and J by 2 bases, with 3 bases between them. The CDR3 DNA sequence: TGTGCCAGCAGCGTAGTACCTGGAAACACCATATATTTT. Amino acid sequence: CASSVVPGNTIYF.

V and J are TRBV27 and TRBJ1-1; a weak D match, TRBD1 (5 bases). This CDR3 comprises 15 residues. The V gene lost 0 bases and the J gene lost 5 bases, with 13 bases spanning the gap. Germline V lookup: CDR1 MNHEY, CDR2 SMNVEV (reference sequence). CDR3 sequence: CASSLSEGFVTEAFF. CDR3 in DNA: TGTGCCAGCAGTTTATCGGAGGGGTTTGTAACTGAAGCTTTCTTT.

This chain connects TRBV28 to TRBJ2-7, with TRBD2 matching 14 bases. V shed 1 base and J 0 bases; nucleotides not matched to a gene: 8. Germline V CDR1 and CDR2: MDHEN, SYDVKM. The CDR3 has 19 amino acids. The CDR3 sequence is CASSLFGMGTSGGSYEQYF. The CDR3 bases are TGTGCCAGCAGTTTATTCGGCATGGGGACTAGCGGGGGCTCCTACGAGCAGTACTTC.